The 14 T cell receptor beta chains presented below share a single source sample, sequenced in a study of cytomegalovirus exposure and HLA in healthy donors. With 60 Vbeta and 13 Jbeta primers, the PCR was carried out. Sequenced by immunoSEQ multiplex PCR; TCRdb stores in-frame clones only, minus some. The repertoire holds roughly 130,000 clones, with around 79% as singletons. The specimen sequenced was PBMCs. All receptors derive from a woman between 50 and 59 years old in good health and CMV-seropositive.

The chain joins TRBV7-3 to TRBJ2-7; TRBD2 is a possible D gene (6 bases). The CDR3 runs 15 residues. Germline CDR1 and CDR2: SGHTA and FQGTGA. Trimming took 5 bases from V and 5 from J, leaving 19 bases between them. CDR3 loop: CASSAVGGPTHEQYF. Here the CDR3 DNA reads TGTGCCAGCAGCGCTGTCGGGGGACCGACTCACGAGCAGTACTTC.

This chain joins TRBV18 and TRBJ1-2; D perhaps matches TRBD1 (6 bases). The CDR3 has 15 amino acids. Germline V lookup: CDR1 KGHSH, CDR2 LQKENI. Between the trimmed V and J ends, which lost 6 bases and 6 bases, there was a span of 20 bases. The CDR3 DNA follows: TGTGCCAGCTCCCCAGGGGATACAGGGATGCATGGCTACACCTTC. As protein: CASSPGDTGMHGYTF.

The rearrangement links TRBV28 to TRBJ2-6, with 7 bases fitting TRBD2. V lost 7 bases and J lost 0; bases outside the gene matches: 12. The CDR3 is 18 amino acids. Looked up from germline, CDR1 is MDHEN and CDR2 is SYDVKM. The DNA of the CDR3 is TGTGCCAGCAACAGACACCCGGGGGGTCTCTCTGGGGCCAACGTCCTGACTTTC. This codes for CASNRHPGGLSGANVLTF.

The rearrangement uses TRBV4-2 and TRBJ1-1; D gene uncertain. CDR3 length: 14 amino acids. Trimming removed 0 bases from V and 1 base from J, with 6 bases in between. Germline values: CDR1 LGHNA, CDR2 YNFKEQ. The CDR3 here is CASSQDDRNTEAFF. CDR3 bases: TGTGCCAGCAGCCAAGATGATAGGAACACTGAAGCTTTCTTT.

This clone was seen more than once but under ten times. The chain has TRBV15 and TRBJ2-1; 8 bases match TRBD2. There are 15 residues in the CDR3. CDR1 and CDR2 from the germline V gene are LNHNV and YYDKDF (reference sequence). Germline trimming cut 4 bases from V and 8 bases from J; bases unmatched to any gene: 10. The CDR3 reads CATSTGLGTLDEQFF. The CDR3 DNA reads as TGTGCCACCAGCACGGGACTAGGGACGCTGGATGAGCAGTTCTTC.

The rearrangement links TRBV4-1 to TRBJ1-3; tentatively, D is TRBD1 (6 bases). Germline V lookup: CDR1 MGHRA, CDR2 YSYEKL. The germline V and J ends were trimmed by 0 bases and 1 base, with 13 bases remaining between them. This CDR3 comprises 17 residues. The CDR3 nucleotides read TGCGCCAGCAGCCAAGAGCCAGGGAGGGGGTCTGGAAACACCATATATTTT. Protein product: CASSQEPGRGSGNTIYF.

The genes are TRBV5-1 and TRBJ2-2, with TRBD2 matching over 7 bases. Germline CDR1 SGHRS, CDR2 YFSETQ. J gave up 3 bases and V 4 bases, and 6 bases lay outside the gene matches. This CDR3 contains 15 residues. The CDR3 DNA is TGCGCCAGCAGCCTAAGACTAGCCGACACCGGGGAGCTGTTTTTT. Translated, it gives CASSLRLADTGELFF.

This clone was seen only once. J is TRBJ1-1 and V is TRBV7-2, with 7 bases that match TRBD1. Germline V CDR1 and CDR2: SGHTA, FQGNSA. V shed 5 bases and J 2 bases; nucleotides not matched to a gene: 11. The CDR3 is 16 residues long. In DNA form, the CDR3 reads TGTGCCAGCAGCACTAAGACAGGGATCAAAAACACTGAAGCTTTCTTT. This sequence encodes CASSTKTGIKNTEAFF.

The rearrangement uses TRBV6-4 and TRBJ1-1; no clear D gene. Germline V gives CDR1 MRHNA, CDR2 SNTAGT. Trimming cost V 2 bases and J 3 bases, with 10 bases left between them. This CDR3 region has 14 residues. The chain's CDR3 is CASSDKTFDTEAFF. DNA of the CDR3: TGTGCCAGCAGTGACAAAACATTCGACACTGAAGCTTTCTTT.

V and J are TRBV28 and TRBJ1-2, with TRBD1 matching 7 bases. There are 13 residues in the CDR3. V lost 3 bases, J lost 4 bases, and 2 bases stayed unmatched. Germline CDR1 is MDHEN and CDR2 is SYDVKM. The CDR3 loop is CASSLGQFYGYTF. CDR3 in DNA: TGTGCCAGCAGTTTGGGACAGTTCTATGGCTACACCTTC.

This clone was observed once. J is TRBJ1-4 and V is TRBV6-1; 8 positions agree with TRBD1. Germline CDR1 is MNHNS and CDR2 is SASEGT. CDR3 length: 14 amino acids. J gave up 14 bases and V 2 bases, and 10 bases lay outside the gene matches. CDR3 residues: CASSESDRGFILFF. CDR3 in DNA: TGTGCCAGCAGTGAAAGTGACAGGGGATTTATTCTGTTTTTT.

Here the CDR3 reads CASSFTGLDQPQHF. Written as DNA, the CDR3 is TGTGCCAGCAGCTTCACAGGGTTAGATCAGCCCCAGCATTTT. This chain uses TRBV7-9 with TRBJ1-5; D is possibly TRBD1 (6 bases). Trimming took 3 bases from V and 5 from J, leaving 11 bases between them. The CDR3 consists of 14 residues. The germline V gene encodes CDR1 SEHNR and CDR2 FQNEAQ (reference sequence).

CDR3 protein: CASSRRGETATTGELFF. The DNA of the CDR3 is TGTGCCAGCAGTCGTAGGGGCGAGACAGCTACCACCGGGGAGCTGTTTTTT. The chain employs TRBV9 and TRBJ2-2; the D gene is possibly TRBD1 (5 bases). The length of the CDR3 is 17 residues. Trimming took 5 bases from V and 4 from J, leaving 21 bases between them. Germline lookup yields CDR1 SGDLS and CDR2 YYNGEE.

A single count supports this clone. The V and J genes are TRBV28 and TRBJ2-5; a possible D gene is TRBD1 (5 bases). Between the trimmed V and J ends, which lost 6 bases and 5 bases, there was a span of 19 bases. Looked up from germline, CDR1 is MDHEN and CDR2 is SYDVKM. CDR3 length: 15 residues. The CDR3 region has the DNA TGTGCCAGCAGCCCGAGCCAGGGTTTGTCGGAGACCCAGTACTTC. Amino acids: CASSPSQGLSETQYF.